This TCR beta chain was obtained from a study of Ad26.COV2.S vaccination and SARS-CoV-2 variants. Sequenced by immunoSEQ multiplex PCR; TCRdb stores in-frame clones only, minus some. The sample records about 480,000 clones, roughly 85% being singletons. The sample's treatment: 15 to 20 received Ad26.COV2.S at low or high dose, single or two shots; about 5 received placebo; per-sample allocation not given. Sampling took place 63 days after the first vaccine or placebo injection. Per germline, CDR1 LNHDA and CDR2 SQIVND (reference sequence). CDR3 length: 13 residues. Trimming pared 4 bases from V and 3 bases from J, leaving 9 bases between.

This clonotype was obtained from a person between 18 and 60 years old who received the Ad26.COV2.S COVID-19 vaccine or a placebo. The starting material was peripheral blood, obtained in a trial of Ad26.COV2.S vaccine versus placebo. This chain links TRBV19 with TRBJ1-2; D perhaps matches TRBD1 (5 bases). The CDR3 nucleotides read TGTGCCAGTAGTACCGGGGGAGACTATGGCTACACCTTC. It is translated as CASSTGGDYGYTF.